The source of this T cell receptor beta chain is a study of blood T cell repertoires in COVID-19. Study in general: Researchers got acute and convalescent COVID-19 samples from the United States, Italy and Spain.

The table came from immunoSEQ multiplex PCR; TCRdb's copy has only in-frame clones and leaves some out. The sample records about 440,000 clones, about 91% being singletons. This clone appeared a single time. V shed 6 bases, J shed 5 bases, and the junction held 14 bases outside the gene matches. Per the germline V gene, CDR1 is MGHRA and CDR2 is YSYEKL. The length of the CDR3 is 16 residues. The chain joins TRBV4-1 to TRBJ1-1, with 8 bases lining up with TRBD1. This clonotype was sampled from a woman aged 45 to 65 with COVID-19, enrolled during active disease. The specimen sequenced was peripheral blood. The CDR3 sequence is CASRLGQGAILTEAFF. The CDR3 bases are TGCGCCAGCAGACTCGGACAGGGTGCAATATTAACTGAAGCTTTCTTT.